This is a list of T cell receptor beta chains from one sample in a study of T cells in Graves' hyperthyroidism and ophthalmopathy. MiXCR was run by TCRdb on the multiplex PCR reads, yielding one entry per CDR3 protein. The table includes a few hundred thousand distinct CDR3 sequences, less than 25% detected once. Specimen: blood. The receptor set was obtained from a man in his late teens or twenties with Graves' hyperthyroidism. Both conserved end residues are part of each CDR3. Each record gives: J gene, clone size, D gene, V gene, CDR3 protein, CDR3 DNA. A D gene is named only where the DNA matches it firmly. The size entry is marked missing in some rows and otherwise reads once, few, many or a size class.

TRBJ1-5 many - TRBV28 CASRDGRDNQPQHF TGTGCCAGCAGGGACGGGCGAGACAATCAGCCCCAGCATTTT
TRBJ2-7 many TRBD1 TRBV12-3/TRBV12-4 CASSYTGDEQYF TGTGCCAGCAGTTACACAGGGGATGAGCAGTACTTC
TRBJ2-5 many - TRBV6-1 CASRSRETQYF TGTGCCAGCAGATCGAGAGAGACCCAGTACTTC
TRBJ1-1 many - TRBV15 CATSRPTVGNTEAFF TGTGCCACCAGCAGACCGACCGTGGGGAACACTGAAGCTTTCTTT
TRBJ2-3 - - TRBV10-3 CAISESTDSTDTQYF TGTGCCATCAGTGAGTCCACGGATAGCACAGATACGCAGTATTTT
TRBJ2-1 - - TRBV5-1 CASSLDPGRGNEQFF TGCGCCAGCAGCTTGGACCCGGGTCGGGGAAATGAGCAGTTCTTC
TRBJ2-5 few TRBD2 TRBV6-2/TRBV6-3 CASSQSGAPSQETQYF TGTGCCAGCAGCCAGAGCGGGGCCCCGTCCCAAGAGACCCAGTACTTC
TRBJ2-7 - - TRBV20-1 CSAELGTDYEQYF TGCAGTGCTGAACTCGGGACGGACTACGAGCAGTACTTC
TRBJ2-7 many TRBD1 TRBV11-2 CASSIGSGQPYEQYF TGTGCCAGCAGCATCGGATCGGGACAGCCCTACGAGCAGTACTTC
TRBJ2-4 many - TRBV20-1 CSARDGLAKNIQYF TGCAGTGCTAGAGATGGCCTAGCCAAAAACATTCAGTACTTC
TRBJ1-2 many - TRBV25-1 CASSALTGHYGYTF TGTGCCAGCAGTGCCCTGACGGGTCACTATGGCTACACCTTC
TRBJ1-2 - - TRBV9 CASSSIGTGGGYTF TGTGCCAGCAGCTCAATTGGCACCGGCGGAGGCTACACCTTC
TRBJ2-7 - - TRBV5-1 CASSTRDIAREQYF TGCGCCAGCAGCACCCGGGACATTGCTCGCGAGCAGTACTTC
TRBJ2-5 - TRBD2 TRBV3-1 CASSQRFGTSGERETQYF TGTGCCAGCAGCCAAAGGTTCGGGACTAGCGGGGAGAGGGAGACCCAGTACTTC
TRBJ2-7 few - TRBV19 CASSIDDVPIYEQYF TGTGCCAGTAGTATAGATGATGTTCCTATCTACGAGCAGTACTTC
TRBJ1-1 many TRBD1 TRBV5-1 CASRGQGASSYTEAFF TGCGCCAGCAGGGGACAGGGGGCTTCGTCGTACACTGAAGCTTTCTTT
TRBJ2-7 many TRBD1 TRBV12-3/TRBV12-4 CASSRDRERYEQYF TGTGCCAGCAGTCGGGACAGGGAACGTTACGAGCAGTACTTC
TRBJ2-7 many - TRBV12-3/TRBV12-4 CASSFWGGHNEQYF TGTGCCAGCAGTTTTTGGGGGGGGCACAACGAGCAGTACTTC
TRBJ2-4 many - TRBV7-2 CASSLLPDRAKNIQYF TGTGCCAGCAGCCTTCTCCCCGACAGAGCCAAAAACATTCAGTACTTC
TRBJ1-1 many - TRBV4-1 CASSLGPFGTEAFF TGCGCCAGCAGCCTCGGACCCTTTGGCACTGAAGCTTTCTTT
TRBJ2-5 few - TRBV6-1 CASTPWATETQYF TGTGCCAGCACCCCCTGGGCTACAGAGACCCAGTACTTC
TRBJ1-1 - TRBD1 TRBV5-6 CASSFLGGYGYTEAFF TGTGCCAGCAGCTTCCTAGGGGGCTATGGTTACACTGAAGCTTTCTTT
TRBJ1-2 - - TRBV4-1 CASSQREGGYTF TGCGCCAGCAGCCAACGGGAAGGTGGCTACACCTTC
TRBJ1-1 many - TRBV30 CAWSWSLMTFF TGTGCCTGGAGTTGGTCGCTGATGACTTTCTTT
TRBJ2-5 few - TRBV29-1 CSVASQETQYF TGCAGCGTTGCCAGCCAAGAGACCCAGTACTTC
TRBJ1-1 many TRBD1 TRBV19 CASSIEWTGGMNTEAFF TGTGCCAGTAGTATAGAGTGGACAGGGGGGATGAACACTGAAGCTTTCTTT
TRBJ2-7 many - TRBV7-2 CASSLAPYRTTYEQYF TGTGCCAGCAGCTTAGCCCCCTACAGGACTACCTACGAGCAGTACTTC
TRBJ2-2 many TRBD1 TRBV12-3/TRBV12-4 CASSSDRPNTGELFF TGTGCCAGCAGTTCGGACAGGCCGAACACCGGGGAGCTGTTTTTT
TRBJ1-1 few TRBD1 TRBV12-3/TRBV12-4 CASRQGARWHTEAFF TGTGCCAGCAGGCAGGGGGCGAGATGGCACACTGAAGCTTTCTTT
TRBJ2-7 many - TRBV12-3/TRBV12-4 CASSPSLTYEQYF TGTGCCAGCAGTCCAAGCCTAACCTACGAGCAGTACTTC
TRBJ2-7 many - TRBV7-2 CASSLLWEQYF TGTGCCAGCAGCCTCTTATGGGAGCAGTACTTC
TRBJ2-2 - - TRBV13 CASSFGLEMTSTGELFF TGTGCCAGCAGCTTCGGACTGGAAATGACATCCACCGGGGAGCTGTTTTTT
TRBJ1-5 many - TRBV2 CASSEGRMGNQPQHF TGTGCCAGCAGTGAGGGGAGGATGGGTAATCAGCCCCAGCATTTT
TRBJ1-2 few - TRBV5-1 CANSLAASTYGYTF TGCGCCAACAGCTTGGCCGCCTCTACCTATGGCTACACCTTC
TRBJ2-7 many - TRBV6-1 CASSDRYGYDEQYF TGTGCCAGCAGTGATCGGTACGGCTACGACGAGCAGTACTTC
TRBJ1-2 - TRBD1 TRBV28 CASSSAGTGIGYGYTF TGTGCCAGCAGCTCCGCCGGGACAGGTATCGGCTATGGCTACACCTTC
TRBJ2-2 many - TRBV7-6 CASSLVRGSTGELFF TGTGCCAGCAGCTTAGTTAGAGGATCGACCGGGGAGCTGTTTTTT